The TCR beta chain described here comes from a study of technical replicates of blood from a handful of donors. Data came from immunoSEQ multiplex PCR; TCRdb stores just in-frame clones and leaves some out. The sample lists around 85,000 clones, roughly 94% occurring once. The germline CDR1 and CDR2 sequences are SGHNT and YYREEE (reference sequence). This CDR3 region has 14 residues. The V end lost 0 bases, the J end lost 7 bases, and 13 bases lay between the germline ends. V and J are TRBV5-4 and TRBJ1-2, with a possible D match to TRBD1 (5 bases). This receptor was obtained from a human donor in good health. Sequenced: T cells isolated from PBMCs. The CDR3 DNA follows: TGTGCCAGCAGCTTGGCGGGGGTACCTGGTGGCTACACCTTC. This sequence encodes CASSLAGVPGGYTF.